This passage covers 12 T cell receptor beta chains from one sample sequenced in a study of graft-versus-host responses after intestinal transplantation. Their cognate antigens are unknown. TCRdb's copy holds only in-frame clones and misses some; the assay was immunoSEQ multiplex PCR. The profile shows some 90,000 clones, 80% to 95% of them singletons. Source: unstimulated CD8+ T cells sorted from spleen or lymph node cells, taken before intestinal transplant. Source of these receptors: a human donor who received an intestinal transplant.

The chain is built from TRBV19 and TRBJ1-5, with a possible D match to TRBD1 (5 bases). V lost 7 bases and J lost 9, with 22 bases in between. Germline loops: CDR1 LNHDA, CDR2 SQIVND (reference sequence). The CDR3 covers 15 residues. The CDR3 region is CASTEDGGARPPQHF. CDR3 coding DNA: TGTGCCAGTACCGAAGACGGAGGGGCGCGGCCGCCCCAGCATTTT.

This rearrangement joins TRBV6-4 to TRBJ1-2; TRBD1 matches at 7 bases. The CDR3 runs to 15 residues. Germline lookup yields CDR1 MRHNA and CDR2 SNTAGT. V lost 3 bases to trimming and J lost 4 bases; unmatched junction nucleotides: 8. CDR3 nucleotides: TGTGCCAGCAGTGAAGTAATTGGGACAGCCTATGGCTACACCTTC. This translates into CASSEVIGTAYGYTF.

The chain uses TRBV30 and TRBJ2-1; 8 nucleotides match TRBD2. The V segment lost 0 bases and the J segment 2 bases; nucleotides outside the gene matches: 9. Germline CDR1 GTSNPN, CDR2 SVGIG (reference sequence). The CDR3 covers 17 residues. The CDR3 region has the DNA TGTGCCTGGAGTGTACAGAGCGGGGGTAGTCCCTACAATGAGCAGTTCTTC. Amino acids: CAWSVQSGGSPYNEQFF.

The rearrangement joins TRBV7-2 to TRBJ1-5, with TRBD1 matching 8 bases. The CDR3 has 14 residues. In germline, CDR1 is SGHTA, CDR2 FQGNSA. The ends lost 4 bases at V and 6 bases at J; junction bases unmatched: 5. The CDR3 DNA sequence: TGTGCCAGCAGCTGGACAGGGTATGGTCAGCCCCAGCATTTT. It encodes CASSWTGYGQPQHF.

V and J are TRBV5-1 and TRBJ2-3; D call uncertain. Trimming stripped 2 bases from V and 6 bases from J, with 4 bases between. This CDR3 region has 11 residues. CDR1 is SGHRS, CDR2 YFSETQ, per germline. CDR3 in amino acids: CASSFGDTQYF. CDR3 DNA sequence: TGCGCCAGCAGCTTCGGGGATACGCAGTATTTT.

The V gene is TRBV27, the J gene TRBJ2-3; TRBD1 matches 7 bases. The V gene's germline CDR1 is MNHEY and CDR2 SMNVEV (reference sequence). V lost 4 bases to trimming and J lost 5 bases; unmatched junction nucleotides: 3. The CDR3 extends over 13 amino acids. This CDR3 is CASSWTGGDTQYF. As DNA, the CDR3 is TGTGCCAGCAGTTGGACAGGTGGAGATACGCAGTATTTT.

As DNA, the CDR3 is TGTGCCAGCAGCTTGAGACAGCGCTATGGCTACACCTTC. It translates to CASSLRQRYGYTF. J is TRBJ1-2 and V is TRBV5-6, with D possibly being TRBD1 (5 bases). This CDR3 region has 13 residues. Trimming took 1 base from V and 4 from J, leaving 8 bases between them. CDR1 is SGHDT and CDR2 is YYEEEE in the germline V gene.

The chain uses TRBV7-3 and TRBJ2-3; D is perhaps TRBD2 (6 bases). This CDR3 region has 16 residues. Germline V gives CDR1 SGHTA, CDR2 FQGTGA. Trimming shortened V by 2 bases and J by 2 bases, and 14 bases separated the two germline ends. CDR3 region: CASSLGLAGSTDTQYF. As DNA, the CDR3 is TGTGCCAGCAGCTTAGGGTTGGCGGGGTCCACAGATACGCAGTATTTT.

This chain uses TRBV6-6 with TRBJ2-5; 8 bases map to TRBD2. V gave up 2 bases and J gave up 1 base; unmatched junction bases: 3. The CDR3 spans 15 residues. CDR1 and CDR2 from the germline V gene are MNHNY and SVGAGI (reference sequence). Here the CDR3 DNA reads TGTGCCAGCAGTTACGAGGCGGGGGGCCAAGAGACCCAGTACTTC. Protein sequence: CASSYEAGGQETQYF.

The V and J genes are TRBV5-1 and TRBJ1-1, with 8 nucleotides matching TRBD1. J was trimmed by 3 bases and V by 3 bases; bases with no gene match: 4. CDR3 size: 14 residues. The germline gives CDR1 SGHRS, CDR2 YFSETQ. The CDR3 loop is CASSWTGRDTEAFF. CDR3 coding DNA: TGCGCCAGCAGCTGGACAGGGCGAGACACTGAAGCTTTCTTT.

The gene calls are TRBV2 and TRBJ2-1; 8 bases map to TRBD2. This CDR3 comprises 15 residues. V lost 8 bases to trimming and J lost 4 bases; unmatched junction nucleotides: 10. Germline assignment: CDR1 SNHLY and CDR2 FYNNEI. The CDR3 loop is CASLGREDPYNEQFF. As DNA, the CDR3 is TGTGCCAGCCTTGGGCGGGAGGATCCTTACAATGAGCAGTTCTTC.

The chain is built from TRBV6-1 and TRBJ1-2; TRBD1 aligns across 7 bases. Unmatched junction bases numbered 9, after V lost 1 base and J lost 4 bases. The V gene's germline CDR1 is MNHNS and CDR2 SASEGT. The CDR3 sequence is 16 residues long. Here the CDR3 reads CASSEVGTAPLYGYTF. DNA for the CDR3: TGTGCCAGCAGTGAAGTTGGGACAGCCCCCCTCTATGGCTACACCTTC.